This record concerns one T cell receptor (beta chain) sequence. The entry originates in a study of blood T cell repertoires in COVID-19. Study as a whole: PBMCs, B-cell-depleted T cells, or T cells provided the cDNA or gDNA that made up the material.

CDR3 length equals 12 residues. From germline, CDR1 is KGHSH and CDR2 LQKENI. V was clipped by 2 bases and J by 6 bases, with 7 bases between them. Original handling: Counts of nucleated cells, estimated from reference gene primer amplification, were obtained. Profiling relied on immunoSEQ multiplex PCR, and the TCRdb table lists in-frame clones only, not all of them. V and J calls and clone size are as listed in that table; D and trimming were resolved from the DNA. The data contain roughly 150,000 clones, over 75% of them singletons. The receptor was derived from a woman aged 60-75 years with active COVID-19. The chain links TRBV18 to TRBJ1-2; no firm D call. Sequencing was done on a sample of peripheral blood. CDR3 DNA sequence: TGTGCCAGCTCACCATCCGGGGATGGCTACACCTTC. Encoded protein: CASSPSGDGYTF.